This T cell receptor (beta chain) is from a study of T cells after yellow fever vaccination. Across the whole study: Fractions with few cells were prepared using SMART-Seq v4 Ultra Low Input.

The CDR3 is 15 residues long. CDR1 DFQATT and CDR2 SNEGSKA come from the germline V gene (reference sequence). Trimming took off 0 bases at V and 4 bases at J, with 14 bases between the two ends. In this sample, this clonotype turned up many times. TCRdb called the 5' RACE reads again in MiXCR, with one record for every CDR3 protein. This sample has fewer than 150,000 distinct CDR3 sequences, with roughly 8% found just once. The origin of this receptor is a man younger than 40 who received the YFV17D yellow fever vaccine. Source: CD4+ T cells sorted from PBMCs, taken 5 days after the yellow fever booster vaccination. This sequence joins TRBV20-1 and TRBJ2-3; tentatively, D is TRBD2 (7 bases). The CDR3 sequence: CSARDLAGAADTQYF. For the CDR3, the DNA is TGCAGTGCTAGAGATCTGGCGGGGGCCGCAGATACGCAGTATTTT.